This T cell receptor beta chain was sequenced in a study of T cell repertoires in cytomegalovirus infection. TCRdb processed the reads anew with MiXCR; each CDR3 protein has one entry. Of 250,000 or so distinct CDR3 sequences listed, more than 9% were seen once; the top ten hold 1.6%. After removal of 5 bases from V and 6 bases from J, the junction contained 6 bases not matched to a gene. This CDR3 comprises 17 residues. Germline CDR1 and CDR2: SGHTA and FQGTGA. This clonotype turned up a few times. The sample comprised PBMCs. The rearrangement joins TRBV7-3 to TRBJ2-2; TRBD2 matches 16 bases. The TCR comes from a human donor in good health (CMV status not recorded). Some clones in this sample may be carry-over from other donors' samples. The CDR3: CASSPTGLAGGAGELFF. CDR3 nucleotide sequence: TGTGCCAGCAGCCCTACGGGACTAGCGGGAGGGGCCGGGGAGCTGTTTTTT.